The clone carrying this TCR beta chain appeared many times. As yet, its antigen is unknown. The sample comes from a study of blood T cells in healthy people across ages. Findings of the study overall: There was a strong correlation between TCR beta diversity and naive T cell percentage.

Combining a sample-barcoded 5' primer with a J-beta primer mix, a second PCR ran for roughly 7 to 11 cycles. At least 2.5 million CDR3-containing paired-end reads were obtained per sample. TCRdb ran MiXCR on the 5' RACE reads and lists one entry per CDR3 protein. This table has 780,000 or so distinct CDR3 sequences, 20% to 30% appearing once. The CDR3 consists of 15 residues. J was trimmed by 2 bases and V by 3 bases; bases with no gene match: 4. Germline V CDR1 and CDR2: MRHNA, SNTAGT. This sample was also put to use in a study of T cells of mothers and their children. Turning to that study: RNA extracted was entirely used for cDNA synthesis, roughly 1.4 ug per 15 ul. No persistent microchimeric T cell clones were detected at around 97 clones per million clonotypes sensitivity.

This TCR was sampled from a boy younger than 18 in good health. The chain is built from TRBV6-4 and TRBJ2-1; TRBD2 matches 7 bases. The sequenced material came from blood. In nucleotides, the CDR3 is TGTGCCAGCAGTGAGAGTGGGGGGGCCTACAATGAGCAGTTCTTC. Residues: CASSESGGAYNEQFF.